The 28 T cell receptor beta chains presented below share a single source sample, sequenced in a study of blood T cells in healthy people across ages. Next came a second PCR, run for about 7 to 12 cycles, which used a sample-barcoded 5' primer along with a J-beta primer mix. TCRdb used MiXCR to reprocess the 5' RACE reads, holding one entry per CDR3 protein. The data contain around 850,000 distinct CDR3 sequences, 35% to 40% of them seen just once; the ten biggest clones take up around 13%. The material sequenced was blood. The source is a man in his late teens or twenties in good health.

Concerning this clonotype itself: This may stem from a read error, because a much larger clone lies one nucleotide away. V usage is TRBV20-1 and J usage is TRBJ2-5; D is tentatively TRBD1 or TRBD2 (6 bases each). Trimming pared 5 bases from V and 6 bases from J, leaving 19 bases between. Looked up from germline, CDR1 is DFQATT and CDR2 is SNEGSKA (reference sequence). The CDR3 spans 14 residues. CDR3 loop: CSARGGGLVKTQYF. DNA of the CDR3: TGCAGTGCTCGAGGAGGGGGTTTGGTTAAGACCCAGTACTTC.

This clonotype was observed at least ten times. The chain couples TRBV6-6 to TRBJ2-3; the D is unclear. CDR1 MNHNY and CDR2 SVGAGI come from the germline V gene (reference sequence). V was clipped by 5 bases and J by 0 bases, with 6 bases between them. This CDR3 region has 13 residues. The DNA of the CDR3 is TGTGCCAGCAGTGATGAGAGCACAGATACGCAGTATTTT. This codes for CASSDESTDTQYF.

This clonotype was counted many times. The V and J genes are TRBV2 and TRBJ2-3; tentatively, D is TRBD1 (5 bases). The V end was cut by 7 bases, the J end by 4 bases, with 12 bases between. CDR1 and CDR2 (germline): SNHLY, FYNNEI. This CDR3 is built from 13 residues. The DNA of the CDR3 is TGTGCCAGCACGGTGGGGCCGGCAGATACGCAGTATTTT. Translation: CASTVGPADTQYF.

The CDR3 protein is CSAISGPRYGYTF. The DNA for the CDR3 is TGCAGCGCCATCTCGGGGCCACGGTATGGCTACACCTTC. The V gene is TRBV29-1, the J gene TRBJ1-2; D is perhaps TRBD1 (5 bases). The germline V gene encodes CDR1 SQVTM and CDR2 ANQGSEA. V was shortened by 7 bases and J by 5 bases, with 17 bases between the two germline ends. The CDR3 runs to 13 residues.

The CDR3 loop is CSVGQGGYSGEQYF. CDR3 DNA: TGCAGCGTTGGACAGGGCGGTTATTCGGGCGAGCAGTACTTC. This chain connects TRBV29-1 to TRBJ2-5; 7 bases line up with TRBD1. The DNA end lines up better with TRBJ2-7; the J call may be wrong. Germline lookup yields CDR1 SQVTM and CDR2 ANQGSEA. CDR3 length: 14 amino acids.

This clonotype was picked up a small number of times. The rearrangement links TRBV5-1 to TRBJ1-2; 7 bases align to TRBD1. Germline V gene data show CDR1 as SGHRS and CDR2 as YFSETQ. Trimming removed 0 bases from V and 8 bases from J; junction bases left unmatched: 10. The CDR3 consists of 15 residues. Written as DNA, the CDR3 is TGCGCCAGCAGCTTGGATACGGAGGGGGCGGGCGGCTACACCTTC. It specifies CASSLDTEGAGGYTF.

This chain joins TRBV20-1 and TRBJ1-1; possible D gene TRBD1, 6 bases. Trimming stripped 0 bases from V and 8 bases from J, with 13 bases between. Germline lookup yields CDR1 DFQATT and CDR2 SNEGSKA (reference sequence). The CDR3 has 13 amino acids. CDR3 sequence reads: CSARDQGPGEAFF. The CDR3 region has the DNA TGCAGTGCTAGAGATCAGGGGCCAGGAGAAGCTTTCTTT.

In this sample, this clonotype turned up many times. The chain couples TRBV2 to TRBJ2-7; D may be TRBD2 (5 bases). This CDR3 comprises 11 residues. In germline, CDR1 is SNHLY, CDR2 FYNNEI. The V end was cut by 7 bases, the J end by 7 bases, with 11 bases between. The CDR3 region is CASTSWEEQYF. In DNA form, the CDR3 reads TGTGCCAGCACCTCTTGGGAGGAGCAGTACTTC.

The rearrangement joins TRBV12-3 or TRBV12-4 to TRBJ1-1; D is ambiguous. The length of the CDR3 is 14 residues. Trimming left V 5 bases short and J 11 bases short, with 21 bases between. DNA for the CDR3: TGTGCCAGCAGTCACGCACGAGTGGGCGGGGAGGCTTTCTTT. Protein product: CASSHARVGGEAFF.

Regarding this clonotype: A clone one base away is much larger, so this may be a read error. The chain uses TRBV7-2 and TRBJ2-1; possibly TRBD1 for D (5 bases). The ends were cut back, 3 bases at V and 2 bases at J, with 11 bases in the middle. Looked up from germline, CDR1 is SGHTA and CDR2 is FQGNSA. CDR3 length equals 15 residues. The CDR3 region is CASSFLRGPYNEQFF. CDR3 in DNA: TGTGCCAGCAGCTTCCTAAGGGGCCCCTACAATGAGCAGTTCTTC.

The chain combines TRBV27 with TRBJ2-1, with a weak D call TRBD2 (6 bases). This CDR3 is built from 14 residues. Germline V gives CDR1 MNHEY, CDR2 SMNVEV (reference sequence). The V and J ends lost 5 bases and 8 bases respectively, with 16 bases between them. Written as DNA, the CDR3 is TGTGCCAGCAGTGTAGTCAGCCCGGGGGATGAGCAGTTCTTC. This translates into CASSVVSPGDEQFF.

The chain combines TRBV12-3 or TRBV12-4 with TRBJ2-1; 14 bases align to TRBD2. After removal of 2 bases from V and 5 bases from J, the junction contained 5 bases not matched to a gene. This CDR3 region has 17 residues. CDR3 sequence reads: CASSLRTSGGIDNEQFF. CDR3 sequence (DNA): TGTGCCAGCAGTTTAAGGACTAGCGGGGGGATCGACAATGAGCAGTTCTTC.

V usage is TRBV25-1 and J usage is TRBJ2-1; a weak D match, TRBD2 (6 bases). CDR1 is MGHDK, CDR2 SYGVNS, per germline. The V gene lost 2 bases and the J gene lost 2 bases, with 16 bases spanning the gap. This CDR3 spans 17 amino acids. CDR3 sequence reads: CASSEGRRWGAYNEQFF. CDR3 sequence (DNA): TGTGCCAGCAGTGAAGGGAGGCGATGGGGGGCCTACAATGAGCAGTTCTTC.

The chain recombines TRBV3-1 with TRBJ1-1; a possible D gene is TRBD1 (6 bases). The CDR3 is 15 residues long. CDR1 and CDR2 from the germline V gene are LGHDT and YNNKEL (reference sequence). The V end lost 3 bases, the J end lost 4 bases, and 15 bases lay between the germline ends. The CDR3 spells CASSQARGASTEAFF. CDR3 coding DNA: TGTGCCAGCAGCCAGGCACGGGGGGCGAGCACTGAAGCTTTCTTT.

The J gene is TRBJ2-5, the V gene TRBV20-1, with D possibly called TRBD1 or TRBD2 (7 bases each). V was pared by 3 bases and J by 3 bases, with 14 bases between. The CDR3 totals 14 residues. Germline CDR1 and CDR2: DFQATT and SNEGSKA (reference sequence). CDR3 sequence (DNA): TGCAGTGCTAGCCAGGGGGGGAGCAAAGAGACCCAGTACTTC. Translated: CSASQGGSKETQYF.

The chain is built from TRBV4-2 and TRBJ1-1, with a tentative D call TRBD1 (5 bases). Germline CDR1 is LGHNA and CDR2 is YNFKEQ. Trimming left V 4 bases short and J 10 bases short, with 10 bases between. The CDR3 covers 11 residues. CDR3 sequence reads: CASSRGEVAFF. The CDR3 DNA reads TGTGCCAGCAGCCGGGGGGAAGTAGCTTTCTTT.

CDR3: CASSSRRANEQFF. CDR3 nucleotide sequence: TGTGCCAGCAGCTCTCGAAGGGCTAATGAGCAGTTCTTC. The rearrangement links TRBV3-1 to TRBJ2-1; D is unresolved. V was shortened by 5 bases and J by 7 bases, with 12 bases between the two germline ends. Looked up from germline, CDR1 is LGHDT and CDR2 is YNNKEL (reference sequence). This CDR3 has 13 amino acids.

The chain combines TRBV7-2 with TRBJ2-7; TRBD2 agrees at 8 bases. Trimming at V came to 5 bases and at J to 3 bases, leaving 3 bases not matched to a gene. Germline CDR1 reads SGHTA; CDR2 reads FQGNSA. This CDR3 region has 13 residues. This CDR3 is CASSPSGFYEQYF. The CDR3 nucleotides read TGTGCCAGCAGCCCTAGCGGGTTCTACGAGCAGTACTTC.

This rearrangement joins TRBV20-1 to TRBJ2-1, with a tentative D call TRBD1 (6 bases). The germline V and J ends were trimmed by 3 bases and 5 bases, with 14 bases remaining between them. CDR1 is DFQATT and CDR2 is SNEGSKA in the germline V gene (reference sequence). This CDR3 spans 14 amino acids. The CDR3 reads CSASRGQLNNEQFF. The CDR3 DNA reads TGCAGTGCTAGCCGCGGACAGCTTAACAATGAGCAGTTCTTC.

The CDR3 region is CASSSGTAFYNSPLHF. DNA for the CDR3: TGTGCCAGCAGCTCCGGGACAGCCTTCTATAATTCACCCCTCCACTTT. The chain uses TRBV5-5 and TRBJ1-6, with TRBD1 identical over 7 bases. Germline assignment: CDR1 SGHKS and CDR2 YYEKEE (reference sequence). The CDR3 consists of 16 residues. J lost 3 bases, V lost 3 bases, and 6 bases had no gene match.

This clonotype was seen ten or more times. The chain links TRBV12-3 or TRBV12-4 to TRBJ2-7; 7 positions agree with TRBD2. The length of the CDR3 is 12 residues. Unmatched junction bases numbered 1, after V lost 1 base and J lost 7 bases. The CDR3 sequence: CASSLGGGEQYF. CDR3 nucleotide sequence: TGTGCCAGCAGTTTAGGGGGGGGTGAGCAGTACTTC.

This clonotype was counted at least ten times. The chain recombines TRBV7-2 with TRBJ2-6; perhaps TRBD1 as D (5 bases). The CDR3 sequence is 15 residues long. V lost 4 bases and J lost 1, with 8 bases in between. CDR1 and CDR2 (germline): SGHTA, FQGNSA. CDR3 protein: CASSSQVSGANVLTF. CDR3 DNA sequence: TGTGCCAGCAGCTCACAGGTATCTGGGGCCAACGTCCTGACTTTC.

In the case of this clonotype: Possible read error: a much larger clone is one base away. The chain links TRBV10-2 to TRBJ1-2, with D uncertain. The CDR3 covers 12 residues. Germline V gene data show CDR1 as WSHSY and CDR2 as SAAADI. Trimming cost V 6 bases and J 8 bases, with 13 bases left between them. The CDR3 loop is CASSPNFEGYTF. The CDR3 DNA sequence: TGCGCCAGCAGCCCGAACTTTGAGGGCTACACCTTC.

The chain uses TRBV6-1 and TRBJ1-3; unclear D gene. Per germline, CDR1 MNHNS and CDR2 SASEGT. This CDR3 has 13 residues. V was cut by 9 bases and J by 0 bases, with 9 bases left in between. CDR3 sequence (DNA): TGTGCCAGTATCGAGGACTCTGGAAACACCATATATTTT. Its protein is CASIEDSGNTIYF.

This clonotype was counted once. Since a much larger clone is just one base distant, this may be a read error. This chain connects TRBV10-3 to TRBJ1-2, with D possibly being TRBD1 (6 bases). Germline V gene lookup returns CDR1 ENHRY and CDR2 SYGVKD. The length of the CDR3 is 14 residues. The CDR3 DNA reads as TGTGCCATCAGTGAGGGGGGGCTGAGCTATGACTACACCTTC. It is translated as CAISEGGLSYDYTF.

The rearrangement joins TRBV4-1 to TRBJ2-3; D ambiguous. Trimming pared 4 bases from V and 2 bases from J, leaving 22 bases between. This CDR3 contains 18 residues. Per germline, CDR1 MGHRA and CDR2 YSYEKL. The CDR3 coding sequence is TGCGCCAGCAGCCCGAGACTCCGCGGCCCTCTTAACACAGATACGCAGTATTTT. Protein product: CASSPRLRGPLNTDTQYF.

This chain uses TRBV11-1 with TRBJ1-6, with TRBD1 as a possible D gene (6 bases). Deletions cut 4 bases from V and 6 bases from J, with 19 bases between. The CDR3 totals 17 residues. CDR1 is SGHAT and CDR2 is FQDESV in the germline V gene (reference sequence). CDR3 protein: CASSYGPGTRSNSPLHF. CDR3 sequence (DNA): TGTGCCAGCAGCTACGGTCCCGGGACACGTTCTAATTCACCCCTCCACTTT.

The chain couples TRBV6-2 or TRBV6-3 to TRBJ2-3; TRBD2 agrees at 8 bases. The junction had 8 bases not matched to a gene; V was cut back by 6 bases and J by 3 bases. The CDR3 is 15 amino acids. The germline V gene encodes CDR1 MNHEY and CDR2 SVGEGT. The CDR3 DNA reads TGTGCCAGCAGGGAACCCGGGGGGGCGACAGATACGCAGTATTTT. Protein: CASREPGGATDTQYF.